This is a list of T cell receptor beta chains from one sample in a study of cytomegalovirus exposure and HLA in healthy donors. Some clones are missing from TCRdb's copy, which holds only in-frame ones; the method was immunoSEQ multiplex PCR. Counted here are about 100,000 clones, around 80% occurring once; the ten biggest clones make up 0.6% to 0.95%. The sequencing sample was made of PBMCs. The receptors come from a woman in her sixties in good health and CMV-seronegative. Each CDR3 is given with its conserved first and last residue. The D gene is left open where the match is weak. Rows may omit the clone size; those that give it use once, few, many or a size class.

J gene,V gene,clone size,D gene,CDR3 DNA,CDR3 protein
TRBJ2-3,TRBV7-8,.,TRBD2,TGTGCCAGCAGTTACCGCGGGAGGATGACAGATACGCAGTATTTT,CASSYRGRMTDTQYF
TRBJ1-1,TRBV2,few,TRBD1,TGTGCCAGCAGAGATACAGGGGAGGATGTTGAAGCTTTCTTT,CASRDTGEDVEAFF
TRBJ2-1,TRBV6-5,.,.,TGTGCCAGCAGTTACACAGGGACCTCCTACAATGAGCAGTTCTTC,CASSYTGTSYNEQFF
TRBJ2-1,TRBV4-1,.,TRBD1,TGCGCCAGCAGCCAGGGACAGGGGCGCCGGCCTGAGCAGTTCTTC,CASSQGQGRRPEQFF
TRBJ2-7,TRBV9,few,.,TGTGCCAGCAGCGTAGCAGGGAACTACGAGCAGTACTTC,CASSVAGNYEQYF
TRBJ1-5,TRBV18,.,TRBD1,TGTGCCAGCTCACCAACAGGGGGCAATCAGCCCCAGCATTTT,CASSPTGGNQPQHF
TRBJ2-2,TRBV28,.,.,TGTGCCAGTATCTTCTCTGGCAGGGGAGGGTCCGGGGAGCTGTTTTTT,CASIFSGRGGSGELFF
TRBJ1-1,TRBV5-1,.,TRBD1,TGCGCCAGCAGCGTTGGGACAGCGAACACTGAAGCTTTCTTT,CASSVGTANTEAFF
TRBJ2-1,TRBV28,.,TRBD2,TGTGCCAGCAGACCTAAGATCCTAGCGGGAGGGTACGAGCAGTTCTTC,CASRPKILAGGYEQFF
TRBJ1-2,TRBV6-6,few,TRBD1,TGTGCCAGCAGTTACGAGGGGGGACAGGGGTACGGTGGCTACACCTTC,CASSYEGGQGYGGYTF
TRBJ2-3,TRBV29-1,.,TRBD1,TGCAGCGTTCAAAAAGGGGGACAGATTCCAGATACGCAGTATTTT,CSVQKGGQIPDTQYF
TRBJ1-4,TRBV4-3,few,.,TGCGCCAGCAGCCAGCAGGACAGAGGACCTGAAAAACTGTTTTTT,CASSQQDRGPEKLFF
TRBJ2-1,TRBV5-4,.,TRBD2,TGTGCCAGCAGCTTTCAGGGACTAGAGACCTACAATGAGCAGTTCTTC,CASSFQGLETYNEQFF
TRBJ1-5,TRBV6-6,.,.,TGTGCCAGCAGTCCTAGGGGATATAGCAATCAGCCCCAGCATTTT,CASSPRGYSNQPQHF
TRBJ2-2,TRBV2,.,TRBD1,TGTGCCAGCAGTGAAGACAGGGGGACCGGGGAGCTGTTTTTT,CASSEDRGTGELFF
TRBJ1-2,TRBV4-1,.,.,TGCGCCAGCAGCCAAGGGCCACAGAGTAACTATGGCTACACCTTC,CASSQGPQSNYGYTF
TRBJ2-1,TRBV7-2,.,TRBD2,TGTGCCAGCAGCCGGACTAGCGGGAGGAGCAATGAGCAGTTCTTC,CASSRTSGRSNEQFF
TRBJ2-7,TRBV7-9,.,TRBD1,TGTGCCAGCAGCCCTGGACAGGGGACAGGATCGTACTTC,CASSPGQGTGSYF
TRBJ2-7,TRBV7-9,.,TRBD2,TGTGCCAGCAGCTTAATATTAGCGGGAGTCCCCGAGCAGTACTTC,CASSLILAGVPEQYF
TRBJ1-2,TRBV27,.,.,TGTGCCAGCAGTTTAACCTCCTCGGGCTATGGCTACACCTTC,CASSLTSSGYGYTF
TRBJ1-1,TRBV5-6,.,.,TGTGCCAGCAGCTTGCGACCCCCGGGGACTGAAGCTTTCTTT,CASSLRPPGTEAFF
TRBJ1-1,TRBV7-2,.,.,TGTGCCAGCAGCCTTGACAGAATTGAAGCTTTCTTT,CASSLDRIEAFF
TRBJ1-2,TRBV5-1,.,TRBD1,TGCGCCAGCAGCTTTTCAGGGGGTAACTATGGCTACACCTTC,CASSFSGGNYGYTF
TRBJ2-7,TRBV27,.,TRBD1,TGTGCCAGCAGTTTAGGGGACAGACCCTACGAGCAGTACTTC,CASSLGDRPYEQYF
TRBJ1-5,TRBV19,.,.,TGTGCCAGTAGTACCGCGGGTTTGGGATTGAGTCAGCCCCAGCATTTT,CASSTAGLGLSQPQHF
TRBJ1-5,TRBV6-5,.,.,TGTGCCAGCAGCCCCCGGGGGGGCTCACAGCATTTT,CASSPRGGSQHF
TRBJ2-3,TRBV4-1,.,TRBD1,TGCGCCAGCAGCCCCGGACAGGGTTCTAGCACAGATACGCAGTATTTT,CASSPGQGSSTDTQYF
TRBJ2-5,TRBV4-1,.,TRBD1,TGCGCCAGCAGCCATGCCGGGACAGGGGGCGAGGAGACCCAGTACTTC,CASSHAGTGGEETQYF
TRBJ1-1,TRBV28,.,.,TGTGCCAGCAATACCGACAGCGGGCAGACTGAAGCTTTCTTT,CASNTDSGQTEAFF
TRBJ1-1,TRBV7-6,few,.,TGTGCCAGCAGTCTTAAGCTGGACACTGAAGCTTTCTTT,CASSLKLDTEAFF
TRBJ2-5,TRBV5-6,.,.,.,CASSPFGQGETQYF
TRBJ1-4,TRBV30,.,TRBD1,TGTGCCTGGAGGCAACAGGGGTGGAATGAAAAACTGTTTTTT,CAWRQQGWNEKLFF
TRBJ1-1,TRBV6-5,.,.,TGTGCCAGCAGTCAGGACAGAATCAACACTGAAGCTTTCTTT,CASSQDRINTEAFF
TRBJ2-7,TRBV7-2,.,.,TGTGCCAGCAGCTTAGGGCCCCGGGGACTTACCTACGAGCAGTACTTC,CASSLGPRGLTYEQYF
TRBJ2-1,TRBV6-5,.,.,TGTGCCAGCAGTTACTCCGGGGGTGAGCAGTTCTTC,CASSYSGGEQFF
TRBJ1-5,TRBV6-5,.,.,TGTGCCAGCAGAATGGGACAATACCAGCCCCAGCATTTT,CASRMGQYQPQHF
TRBJ1-2,TRBV6-5,.,TRBD1,TGTGCCAGCAGTACCCACCAGACAGGGCCTTGGGGCTACACCTTC,CASSTHQTGPWGYTF
TRBJ2-1,TRBV5-8,.,TRBD1,TGTGCCAGCAGCTACAGGGGCTACAATGAGCAGTTCTTC,CASSYRGYNEQFF
TRBJ2-1,TRBV18,.,TRBD2,TGTGCCAGCTCACCCCCGCTAGCGGGGGGTGGTGAGCAGTTCTTC,CASSPPLAGGGEQFF
TRBJ1-1,TRBV6-1,medium-sized,.,TGTGCCAGCAGCCCCCAGGAGAACACTGAAGCTTTCTTT,CASSPQENTEAFF